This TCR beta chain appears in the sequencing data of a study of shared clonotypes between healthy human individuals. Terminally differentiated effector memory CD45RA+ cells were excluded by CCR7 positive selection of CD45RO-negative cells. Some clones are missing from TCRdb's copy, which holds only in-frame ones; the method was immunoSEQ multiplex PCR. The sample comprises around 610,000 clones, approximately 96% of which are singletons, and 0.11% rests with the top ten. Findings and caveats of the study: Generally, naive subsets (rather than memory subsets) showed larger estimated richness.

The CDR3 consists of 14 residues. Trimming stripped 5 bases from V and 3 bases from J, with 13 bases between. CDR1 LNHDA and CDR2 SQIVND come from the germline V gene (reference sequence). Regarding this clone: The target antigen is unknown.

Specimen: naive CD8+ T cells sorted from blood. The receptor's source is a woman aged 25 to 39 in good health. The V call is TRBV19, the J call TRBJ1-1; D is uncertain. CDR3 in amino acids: CASSPNGLYTEAFF. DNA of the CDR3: TGTGCCAGTAGTCCTAACGGGCTTTACACTGAAGCTTTCTTT.